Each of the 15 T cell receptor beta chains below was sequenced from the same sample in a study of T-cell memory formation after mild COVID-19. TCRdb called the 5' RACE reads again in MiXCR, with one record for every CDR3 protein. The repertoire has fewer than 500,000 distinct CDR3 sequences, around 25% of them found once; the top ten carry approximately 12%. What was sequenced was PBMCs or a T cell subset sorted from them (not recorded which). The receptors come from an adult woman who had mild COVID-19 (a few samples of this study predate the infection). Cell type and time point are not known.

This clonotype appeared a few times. The CDR3 spells CSARDPDRGLPNEQFF. The CDR3 DNA follows: TGCAGTGCTAGAGATCCCGACAGGGGGCTACCCAATGAGCAGTTCTTC. The V and J genes are TRBV20-1 and TRBJ2-1; the match to TRBD1 covers 10 bases. The CDR3 covers 16 residues. Germline CDR1 reads DFQATT; CDR2 reads SNEGSKA (reference sequence). The V and J ends lost 0 bases and 6 bases, in that order; junction bases with no gene match: 8.

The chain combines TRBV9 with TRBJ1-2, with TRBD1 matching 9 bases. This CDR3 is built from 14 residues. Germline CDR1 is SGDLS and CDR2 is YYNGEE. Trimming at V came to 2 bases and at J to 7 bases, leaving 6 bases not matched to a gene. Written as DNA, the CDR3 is TGTGCCAGCAGCGTTGGGACAGGGTTCGGTGGCTACACCTTC. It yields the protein CASSVGTGFGGYTF.

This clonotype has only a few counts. The CDR3 coding sequence is TGTGCCAGCAGTTTAGGGCCGGGGAACTATGGCTACACCTTC. It specifies CASSLGPGNYGYTF. This chain links TRBV12-3 or TRBV12-4 with TRBJ1-2; D not certain. The CDR3 covers 14 residues. The V end was cut by 1 base, the J end by 2 bases, with 8 bases between.

The CDR3 reads CATSDLGSYGYTF. The CDR3 region has the DNA TGTGCCACCAGTGACTTAGGGAGCTATGGCTACACCTTC. The V and J genes are TRBV15 and TRBJ1-2, with D hard to call. Per germline, CDR1 LNHNV and CDR2 YYDKDF (reference sequence). V lost 6 bases and J lost 4, with 12 bases in between. The CDR3 is made up of 13 amino acids.

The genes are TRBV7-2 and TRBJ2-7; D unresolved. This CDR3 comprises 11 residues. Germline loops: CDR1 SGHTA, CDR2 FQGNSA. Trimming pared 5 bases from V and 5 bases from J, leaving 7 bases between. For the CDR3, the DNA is TGTGCCAGCAGCACGCTTGACGAGCAGTACTTC. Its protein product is CASSTLDEQYF. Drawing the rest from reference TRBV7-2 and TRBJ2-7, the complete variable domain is GAGVSQSPSNKVTEKGKDVELRCDPISGHTALYWYRQSLGQGLEFLIYFQGNSAPDKSGLPSDRFSAERTGGSVSTLTIQRTQQEDSAVYLCASSTLDEQYFGPGTRLTVT.

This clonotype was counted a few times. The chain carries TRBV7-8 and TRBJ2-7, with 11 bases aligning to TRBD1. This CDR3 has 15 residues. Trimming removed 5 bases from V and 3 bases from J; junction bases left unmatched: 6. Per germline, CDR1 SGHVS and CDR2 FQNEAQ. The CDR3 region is CASSKGGTGGYEQYF. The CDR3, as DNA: TGTGCCAGCAGCAAAGGGGGGACAGGGGGCTACGAGCAGTACTTC.

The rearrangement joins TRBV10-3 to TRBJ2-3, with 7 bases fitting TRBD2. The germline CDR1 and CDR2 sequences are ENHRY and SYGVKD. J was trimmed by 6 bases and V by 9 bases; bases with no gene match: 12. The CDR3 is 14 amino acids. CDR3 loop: CAMRREAAVDTQYF. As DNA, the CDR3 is TGTGCCATGAGACGGGAGGCCGCGGTGGATACGCAGTATTTT.

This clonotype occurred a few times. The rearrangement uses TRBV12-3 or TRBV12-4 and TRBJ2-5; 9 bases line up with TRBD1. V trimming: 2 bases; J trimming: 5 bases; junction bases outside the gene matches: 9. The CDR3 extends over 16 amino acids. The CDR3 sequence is CASSLHRGTGWETQYF. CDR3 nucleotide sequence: TGTGCCAGCAGTTTACATCGCGGGACAGGGTGGGAGACCCAGTACTTC.

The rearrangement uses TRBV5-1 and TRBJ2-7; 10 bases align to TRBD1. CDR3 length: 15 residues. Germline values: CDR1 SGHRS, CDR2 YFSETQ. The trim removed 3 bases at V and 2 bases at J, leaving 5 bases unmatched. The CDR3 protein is CASSWTTGGPYEQYF. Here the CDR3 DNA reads TGCGCCAGCAGCTGGACGACAGGGGGCCCCTACGAGCAGTACTTC. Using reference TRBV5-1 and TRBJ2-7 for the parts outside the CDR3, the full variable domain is KAGVTQTPRYLIKTRGQQVTLSCSPISGHRSVSWYQQTPGQGLQFLFEYFSETQRNKGNFPGRFSGRQFSNSRSEMNVSTLELGDSALYLCASSWTTGGPYEQYFGPGTRLTVT.

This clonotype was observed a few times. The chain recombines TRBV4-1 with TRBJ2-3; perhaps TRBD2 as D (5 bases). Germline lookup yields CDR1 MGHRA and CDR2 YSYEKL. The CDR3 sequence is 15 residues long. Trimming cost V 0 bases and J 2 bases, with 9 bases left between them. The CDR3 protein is CASSQDAGYTDTQYF. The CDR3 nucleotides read TGCGCCAGCAGCCAAGATGCGGGTTACACAGATACGCAGTATTTT.

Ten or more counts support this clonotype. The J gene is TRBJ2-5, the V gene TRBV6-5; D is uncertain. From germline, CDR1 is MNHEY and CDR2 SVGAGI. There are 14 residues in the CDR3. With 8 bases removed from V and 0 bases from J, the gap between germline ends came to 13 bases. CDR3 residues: CASARRSNQETQYF. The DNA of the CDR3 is TGTGCCAGCGCTAGGCGGTCAAACCAAGAGACCCAGTACTTC.

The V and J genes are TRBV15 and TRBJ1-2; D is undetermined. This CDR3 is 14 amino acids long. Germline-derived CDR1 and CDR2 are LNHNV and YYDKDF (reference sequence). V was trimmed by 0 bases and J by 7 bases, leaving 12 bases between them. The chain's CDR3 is CATSRDRVEGGYTF. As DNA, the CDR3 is TGTGCCACCAGCAGAGATAGGGTGGAAGGTGGCTACACCTTC. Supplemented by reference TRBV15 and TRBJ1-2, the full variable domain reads DAMVIQNPRYQVTQFGKPVTLSCSQTLNHNVMYWYQQKSSQAPKLLFHYYDKDFNNEADTPDNFQSRRPNTSFCFLDIRSPGLGDTAMYLCATSRDRVEGGYTFGSGTRLTVV.

CDR3 coding DNA: TGTGCCAGCAGTCGCACACGACAGGGGAGTTTGGTCTATGGCTACACCTTC. This translates into CASSRTRQGSLVYGYTF. The chain is built from TRBV12-3 or TRBV12-4 and TRBJ1-2; 8 bases are a match to TRBD1. The CDR3 extends over 17 amino acids. The V segment lost 5 bases and the J segment 4 bases; nucleotides outside the gene matches: 15.

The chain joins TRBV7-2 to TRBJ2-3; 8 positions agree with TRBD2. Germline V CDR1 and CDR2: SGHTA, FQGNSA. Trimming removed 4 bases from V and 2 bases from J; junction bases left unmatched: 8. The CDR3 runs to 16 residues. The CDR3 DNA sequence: TGTGCCAGCAGCTCTCCCCGGGGGGGACCCACAGATACGCAGTATTTT. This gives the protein CASSSPRGGPTDTQYF.

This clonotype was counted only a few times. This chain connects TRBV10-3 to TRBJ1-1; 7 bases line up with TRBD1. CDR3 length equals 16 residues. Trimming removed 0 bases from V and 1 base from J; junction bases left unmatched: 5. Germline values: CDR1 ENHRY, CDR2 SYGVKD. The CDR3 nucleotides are TGTGCCATCAGTGAGTCTCACAACAGGGGGAACACTGAAGCTTTCTTT. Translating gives CAISESHNRGNTEAFF.